Below, 8 T cell receptor beta chains from the same sample are listed, as sequenced in a study of identical twins. TCRdb used MiXCR to reprocess the 5' RACE reads, holding one entry per CDR3 protein. The table has 450,000 to 650,000 distinct CDR3 sequences, roughly 15% seen once. These data were also filed under a second study, of yellow fever vaccine responses in identical twins.

The sequenced sample was CD4+ T cells sorted from blood. These receptors all stem from a woman aged 18-35 years in good health.

This clonotype came up a few times. V gene TRBV7-2 combines with J gene TRBJ1-1; 8 positions agree with TRBD1. With V trimmed by 5 bases and J by 0 bases, 8 bases remained unmatched. From germline, CDR1 is SGHTA and CDR2 FQGNSA. This CDR3 has 16 residues. For the CDR3, the DNA is TGTGCCAGCAGCACCGGGACAGGAGCCATGAACACTGAAGCTTTCTTT. It yields the protein CASSTGTGAMNTEAFF.

The genes are TRBV12-3 or TRBV12-4 and TRBJ2-2; no clear D gene. Trimming took off 5 bases at V and 7 bases at J, with 8 bases between the two ends. CDR3 length equals 12 residues. The CDR3 DNA is TGTGCCAGCAGTCTGGGTTACGGGGAGCTGTTTTTT. The encoded protein is CASSLGYGELFF.

This clonotype was counted between two and nine times. The chain combines TRBV7-2 with TRBJ2-3; unclear D gene. Trimming pared 4 bases from V and 2 bases from J, leaving 7 bases between. This CDR3 comprises 13 residues. The germline V gene has CDR1 SGHTA and CDR2 FQGNSA. DNA for the CDR3: TGTGCCAGCAGCTCCCTTTACACAGATACGCAGTATTTT. Residues: CASSSLYTDTQYF.

This clonotype was seen more than once but under ten times. The CDR3, as DNA: TGTGCCAGCTCACCAGCCCTAGCGGGGGTGACCGGGGAGCTGTTTTTT. Translated: CASSPALAGVTGELFF. The chain has TRBV18 and TRBJ2-2; 10 bases agree with TRBD2. Trimming cost V 2 bases and J 5 bases; bases outside gene matches: 5. From germline, CDR1 is KGHSH and CDR2 LQKENI. This CDR3 has 16 residues. The full variable domain, rest sourced from reference TRBV18 and TRBJ2-2, is NAGVMQNPRHLVRRRGQEARLRCSPMKGHSHVYWYRQLPEEGLKFMVYLQKENIIDESGMPKERFSAEFPKEGPSILRIQQVVRGDSAAYFCASSPALAGVTGELFFGEGSRLTVL.

This clonotype was counted ten times or more. The chain is built from TRBV5-1 and TRBJ2-7; 8 bases fit TRBD1. V shed 4 bases, J shed 5 bases, and the junction held 5 bases outside the gene matches. Germline values: CDR1 SGHRS, CDR2 YFSETQ. The CDR3 loop spans 13 amino acids. The CDR3 nucleotides are TGCGCCAGCAGCCCCCCGGGACAGGACGAGCAGTACTTC. Its protein product is CASSPPGQDEQYF.

In this sample, this clonotype turned up a few times. The V and J genes are TRBV7-9 and TRBJ2-7; 7 bases map to TRBD2. The CDR3 sequence is 15 residues long. Germline CDR1 is SEHNR and CDR2 is FQNEAQ (reference sequence). V shed 2 bases and J 5 bases; nucleotides not matched to a gene: 9. The DNA for the CDR3 is TGTGCCAGCAGCTTAACCCCATTGAGCGGGGACGAGCAGTACTTC. It encodes CASSLTPLSGDEQYF.

V and J are TRBV2 and TRBJ2-5, with 9 positions matching TRBD1. CDR3 length equals 15 residues. Looked up from germline, CDR1 is SNHLY and CDR2 is FYNNEI. With V trimmed by 8 bases and J by 3 bases, 10 bases remained unmatched. This chain's CDR3 is CASPRLDRGKETQYF. In DNA, the CDR3 is TGTGCCAGCCCGCGACTAGACAGGGGGAAAGAGACCCAGTACTTC. The full variable domain, completed using reference TRBV2 and TRBJ2-5, is EPEVTQTPSHQVTQMGQEVILRCVPISNHLYFYWYRQILGQKVEFLVSFYNNEISEKSEIFDDQFSVERPDGSNFTLKIRSTKLEDSAMYFCASPRLDRGKETQYFGPGTRLLVL.

This clonotype came up a few times. The chain links TRBV24-1 to TRBJ2-1, with TRBD2 matching 8 bases. The CDR3 consists of 17 residues. Germline V gene lookup returns CDR1 KGHDR and CDR2 SFDVKD. The V gene end was trimmed by 5 bases and the J gene end by 0 bases; junction bases not matched to a gene: 8. CDR3 protein: CATSAVAGTSSYNEQFF. The CDR3 nucleotides are TGTGCCACCAGTGCCGTAGCGGGGACCAGCTCCTACAATGAGCAGTTCTTC.